The 22 T cell receptor beta chains below all came from one sample that was sequenced in a study of T-cell memory formation after mild COVID-19. A single record per CDR3 protein comes from TCRdb applying MiXCR to the 5' RACE reads. The repertoire has about 180,000 distinct CDR3 sequences, under 20% of them found once; the top ten carry 3.9%. The sample consisted of PBMCs or a T cell subset sorted from them (not recorded which). All receptors come from a man aged 18 to 35 who had mild COVID-19 (a few samples of this study predate the infection). Cell type and time point are not known.

In its sample, this clonotype was seen many times. V is TRBV7-2 and J is TRBJ2-5; D is unresolved. The germline V gene has CDR1 SGHTA and CDR2 FQGNSA. There are 14 residues in the CDR3. V was trimmed by 2 bases and J by 2 bases, leaving 9 bases between them. This CDR3 is CASSLRPVQETQYF. Here the CDR3 DNA reads TGTGCCAGCAGCTTAAGGCCAGTACAAGAGACCCAGTACTTC.

The V and J genes are TRBV3-1 and TRBJ2-7; D is unresolved. Germline V gene lookup returns CDR1 LGHDT and CDR2 YNNKEL (reference sequence). The CDR3 spans 16 residues. V lost 4 bases and J lost 0, with 16 bases in between. The CDR3 DNA follows: TGTGCCAGCAGCCCCTATCGACAACTGAGCTCCTACGAGCAGTACGTC. It yields the protein CASSPYRQLSSYEQYV.

CDR3 in amino acids: CASNQRPTRGTGSEQYF. The CDR3 region has the DNA TGCGCCAGCAATCAAAGGCCAACGAGGGGGACGGGAAGCGAGCAGTACTTC. The chain carries TRBV5-1 and TRBJ2-7; D perhaps matches TRBD1 (6 bases). The length of the CDR3 is 17 residues. Germline-derived CDR1 and CDR2 are SGHRS and YFSETQ. V was shortened by 6 bases and J by 6 bases, with 28 bases between the two germline ends. The variable domain in full, completed from reference TRBV5-1 and TRBJ2-7, reads KAGVTQTPRYLIKTRGQQVTLSCSPISGHRSVSWYQQTPGQGLQFLFEYFSETQRNKGNFPGRFSGRQFSNSRSEMNVSTLELGDSALYLCASNQRPTRGTGSEQYFGPGTRLTVT.

J is TRBJ2-5 and V is TRBV7-9; D uncertain. CDR1 is SEHNR, CDR2 FQNEAQ, per germline (reference sequence). V lost 2 bases, J lost 0 bases, and 10 bases lay in between. The CDR3 is 15 amino acids. CDR3: CASSLSQGNQETQYF. CDR3 coding DNA: TGTGCCAGCAGCTTAAGTCAAGGGAACCAAGAGACCCAGTACTTC.

The DNA of the CDR3 is TGTGCCAGTAGTTTATCCCTAGCGGTACAAGAGACCCAGTACTTC. Translating it yields CASSLSLAVQETQYF. This chain links TRBV19 with TRBJ2-5; 7 positions match TRBD2. V dropped 5 bases and J dropped 2; count of bases not matched to a gene: 8. Per germline, CDR1 LNHDA and CDR2 SQIVND (reference sequence). The CDR3 sequence is 15 residues long. Supplemented by reference TRBV19 and TRBJ2-5, the full variable domain reads DGGITQSPKYLFRKEGQNVTLSCEQNLNHDAMYWYRQDPGQGLRLIYYSQIVNDFQKGDIAEGYSVSREKKESFPLTVTSAQKNPTAFYLCASSLSLAVQETQYFGPGTRLLVL.

This clonotype was seen more than once but under ten times. The chain recombines TRBV23-1 with TRBJ2-2; weak D call: TRBD2 (7 bases). TRBV23-1 is placed among ORFs of uncertain function. The CDR3 loop spans 16 amino acids. The ends were cut back, 2 bases at V and 3 bases at J, with 13 bases in the middle. In DNA form, the CDR3 reads TGCGCCAGCAGTCAACCAACAGGGAGGGACACCGGGGAGCTGTTTTTT. Its protein product is CASSQPTGRDTGELFF.

The chain combines TRBV12-3 or TRBV12-4 with TRBJ1-6; the D is unclear. CDR3 length: 15 residues. Between the trimmed V and J ends, which lost 7 bases and 0 bases, there was a span of 10 bases. The CDR3 reads CASTPSGSYNSPLHF. As DNA, the CDR3 is TGTGCCAGCACCCCGAGTGGCTCCTATAATTCACCCCTCCACTTT.

The chain uses TRBV30 and TRBJ2-2, with D unresolved. The V end lost 2 bases, the J end lost 3 bases, and 1 base lay between the germline ends. CDR1 is GTSNPN and CDR2 is SVGIG in the germline V gene (reference sequence). The CDR3 has 11 amino acids. This CDR3 is CAWSYTGELFF. DNA for the CDR3: TGTGCCTGGAGTTACACCGGGGAGCTGTTTTTT.

This clonotype has only a few counts. The chain joins TRBV5-1 to TRBJ1-3; D not resolved. V was shortened by 6 bases and J by 2 bases, with 9 bases between the two germline ends. The germline gives CDR1 SGHRS, CDR2 YFSETQ. CDR3 length: 13 amino acids. The DNA for the CDR3 is TGCGCCAGCAAGAGGGCTGCTGGAAACACCATATATTTT. It translates to CASKRAAGNTIYF.

The chain couples TRBV5-1 to TRBJ2-1; perhaps D is TRBD1 or TRBD2 (5 bases each). The germline V and J ends were trimmed by 4 bases and 5 bases, with 16 bases remaining between them. Germline V CDR1 and CDR2: SGHRS, YFSETQ. The CDR3 contains 15 residues. DNA for the CDR3: TGCGCCAGCAGCAGGAGTTTGGGGGAGAACAATGAGCAGTTCTTC. Its translation is CASSRSLGENNEQFF.

The chain carries TRBV11-2 and TRBJ2-5, with unresolved D. Trimming shortened V by 7 bases and J by 2 bases, and 11 bases separated the two germline ends. The CDR3 loop spans 13 amino acids. Germline V CDR1 and CDR2: SGHAT, FQNNGV. The CDR3, as DNA: TGTGCCAGCAACTTCCGGGTTCAAGAGACCCAGTACTTC. Protein: CASNFRVQETQYF.

This rearrangement joins TRBV15 to TRBJ2-7; 7 positions match TRBD1. Losses at the gene ends were 0 bases for V and 1 base for J; bases not matched to a gene: 3. CDR3 length equals 15 residues. Germline V lookup: CDR1 LNHNV, CDR2 YYDKDF (reference sequence). CDR3 loop: CATSRDRDRSYEQYF. As DNA, the CDR3 is TGTGCCACCAGCAGAGACCGGGACAGATCCTACGAGCAGTACTTC.

CDR3 in DNA: TGTGCCAGTGACAGGGCCGGCTCCGGGGAGCTGTTTTTT. Its translation: CASDRAGSGELFF. The chain links TRBV14 to TRBJ2-2, with 7 bases identical to TRBD1. In germline, CDR1 is SGHDN, CDR2 FVKESK. J was trimmed by 6 bases and V by 9 bases; bases with no gene match: 7. The CDR3 extends over 13 amino acids.

The rearrangement uses TRBV12-3 or TRBV12-4 and TRBJ2-7; D is tentatively TRBD1 or TRBD2 (6 bases each). This CDR3 has 14 residues. V lost 6 bases and J 3 bases, leaving 15 bases between the germline ends. CDR3 residues: CASRPGGLDYEQYF. In nucleotides, the CDR3 is TGTGCCAGCAGGCCCGGGGGCTTGGACTACGAGCAGTACTTC.

This clonotype was counted a few times. V and J are TRBV12-3 or TRBV12-4 and TRBJ2-7; D uncertain. This CDR3 has 14 residues. CDR3 residues: CGSSPCVVGYEQYV. The CDR3 DNA reads as TGTGGCAGCAGCCCTTGCGTAGTAGGCTACGAGCAGTACGTC.

This chain uses TRBV28 with TRBJ2-2; TRBD1 aligns across 8 bases. The CDR3 length is 16 residues. V dropped 7 bases and J dropped 3; count of bases not matched to a gene: 10. Germline V gene lookup returns CDR1 MDHEN and CDR2 SYDVKM. The CDR3 protein is CASTRPDRVDTGELFF. As DNA, the CDR3 is TGTGCCAGCACTAGACCGGACAGGGTCGACACCGGGGAGCTGTTTTTT.

In this sample, this clonotype turned up a few times. J is TRBJ2-7 and V is TRBV7-9; 8 positions match TRBD1. There are 15 residues in the CDR3. Germline values: CDR1 SEHNR, CDR2 FQNEAQ (reference sequence). Trimming cost V 1 base and J 6 bases; bases outside gene matches: 8. CDR3: CASSLGSAGGVEQYV. DNA for the CDR3: TGTGCCAGCAGCTTAGGGTCCGCAGGGGGCGTCGAGCAGTACGTC.

This clonotype turned up a few times. V is TRBV7-3 and J is TRBJ2-7, with D possibly matching TRBD2 (5 bases). The germline V and J ends were trimmed by 1 base and 4 bases, with 8 bases remaining between them. This CDR3 is 13 amino acids long. The germline V gene encodes CDR1 SGHTA and CDR2 FQGTGA. The CDR3 DNA reads as TGTGCCAGCAGCTTAATGCGCGGGTACGAGCAGTACTTC. Translating gives CASSLMRGYEQYF.

In its sample, this clonotype was seen a few times. The chain employs TRBV27 and TRBJ2-1, with TRBD2 matching 11 bases. The germline CDR1 and CDR2 sequences are MNHEY and SMNVEV (reference sequence). J lost 5 bases, V lost 5 bases, and 5 bases had no gene match. The CDR3 is 15 residues long. CDR3 sequence (DNA): TGTGCCAGCAGTCTTAGCGGGGGGGCCCACAATGAGCAGTTCTTC. This translates into CASSLSGGAHNEQFF.

The chain combines TRBV4-2 with TRBJ1-2; D ambiguous. V was clipped by 0 bases and J by 0 bases, with 8 bases between them. The CDR3 loop spans 15 amino acids. Per the germline V gene, CDR1 is LGHNA and CDR2 is YNFKEQ. Here the CDR3 reads CASSQDRISNYGYTF. CDR3 DNA sequence: TGTGCCAGCAGCCAAGACAGGATATCTAACTATGGCTACACCTTC.

This sequence joins TRBV28 and TRBJ2-4, with a weak D call TRBD2 (6 bases). Per the germline V gene, CDR1 is MDHEN and CDR2 is SYDVKM. The V and J ends lost 6 bases and 8 bases respectively, with 17 bases between them. The CDR3 is made up of 14 amino acids. The CDR3 nucleotides read TGTGCCAGCAGCTTGGTCGGGGGTCGTCACATTCAGTACTTC. Its translation is CASSLVGGRHIQYF.

The table lists this clonotype with a few counts. The V gene is TRBV30, the J gene TRBJ2-4, with D possibly matching TRBD2 (5 bases). Germline lookup yields CDR1 GTSNPN and CDR2 SVGIG (reference sequence). The length of the CDR3 is 9 residues. V lost 2 bases, J lost 16 bases, and 9 bases lay in between. The CDR3: CAWSRGIYF. CDR3 coding DNA: TGTGCCTGGAGTCGAGGGATTTACTTC.